The sequence of this TCR beta chain was determined in a study of CD8+CD57+ T cells in acquired aplastic anemia. Whole-study results and caveats: Patients and controls shared about 30 CD8+ CDR3 sequences. The CD8+ Simpson's diversity of patients and controls was not significantly different.

TCR beta VDJ and CDR3 profiles were obtained from a genomic DNA template. TCRdb called the reads again in MiXCR, with one record for every CDR3 protein. The top ten hold 20% of the sample, which has 200,000 or so distinct CDR3 sequences, roughly 45% seen once. All sequencing subjects had displayed CD8+CD57+ cell expansion on flow cytometry. There was no therapy given to any patient before the blood sampling took place. V dropped 4 bases and J dropped 7 bases, with 14 bases sitting between them. From germline, CDR1 is SQVTM and CDR2 ANQGSEA. CDR3 length: 12 residues. A note on this clonotype: Its cognate antigen is unknown.

The chain employs TRBV29-1 and TRBJ2-7; D possibly corresponds to TRBD1 (5 bases). Sequencing was performed on sorted CD4+, CD8+, or CD8+CD57+ T cells (not recorded which) from PBMCs. The clonotype comes from a human donor with aplastic anemia. CDR3 DNA: TGCAGCGTTGGGACATCTTCGAGGGAGCAGTACTTC. This codes for CSVGTSSREQYF.